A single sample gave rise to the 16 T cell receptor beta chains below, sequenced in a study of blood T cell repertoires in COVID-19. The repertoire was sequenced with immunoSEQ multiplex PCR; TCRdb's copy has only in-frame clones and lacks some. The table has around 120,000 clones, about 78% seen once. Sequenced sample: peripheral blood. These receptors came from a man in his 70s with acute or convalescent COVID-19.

The CDR3 is CASSLGGPGDEQYF. The DNA for the CDR3 is TGCGCCAGCAGCTTGGGGGGCCCGGGGGACGAGCAGTACTTC. The chain employs TRBV5-1 and TRBJ2-7, with D tentatively TRBD2 (6 bases). This CDR3 has 14 residues. In germline, CDR1 is SGHRS, CDR2 YFSETQ. Trimming left V 0 bases short and J 5 bases short, with 12 bases between.

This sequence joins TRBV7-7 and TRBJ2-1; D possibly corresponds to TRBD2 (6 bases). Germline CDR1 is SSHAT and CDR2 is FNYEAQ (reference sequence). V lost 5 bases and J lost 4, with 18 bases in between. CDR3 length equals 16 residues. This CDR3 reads CASSRSGFPSYNEQFF. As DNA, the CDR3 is TGTGCCAGCAGCCGCAGCGGGTTTCCATCTTACAATGAGCAGTTCTTC.

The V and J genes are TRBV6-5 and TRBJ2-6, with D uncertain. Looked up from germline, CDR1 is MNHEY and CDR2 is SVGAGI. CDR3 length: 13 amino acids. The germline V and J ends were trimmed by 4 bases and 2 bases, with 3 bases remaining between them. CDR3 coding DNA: TGTGCCAGCAGTTTAACTGGGGCCAACGTCCTGACTTTC. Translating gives CASSLTGANVLTF.

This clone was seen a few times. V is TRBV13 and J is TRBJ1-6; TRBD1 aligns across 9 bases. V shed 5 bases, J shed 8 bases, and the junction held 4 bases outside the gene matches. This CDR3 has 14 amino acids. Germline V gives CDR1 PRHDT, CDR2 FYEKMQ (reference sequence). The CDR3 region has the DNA TGTGCCAGCAGCGGACAGGGGTCGGATTCACCCCTCCACTTT. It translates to CASSGQGSDSPLHF.

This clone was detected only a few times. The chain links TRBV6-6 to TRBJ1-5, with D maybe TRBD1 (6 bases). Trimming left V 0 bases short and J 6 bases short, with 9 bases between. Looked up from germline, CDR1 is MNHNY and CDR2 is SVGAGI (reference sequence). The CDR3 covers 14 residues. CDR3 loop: CASSYSQGTQPQHF. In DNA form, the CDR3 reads TGTGCCAGCAGTTACTCCCAGGGGACTCAGCCCCAGCATTTT.

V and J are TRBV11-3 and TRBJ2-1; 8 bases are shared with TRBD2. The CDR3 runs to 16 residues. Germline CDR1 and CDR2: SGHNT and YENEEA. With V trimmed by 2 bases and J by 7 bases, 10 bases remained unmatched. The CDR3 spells CASSLRGGRWKNEQFF. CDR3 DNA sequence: TGTGCCAGCAGCTTACGGGGGGGCCGGTGGAAGAATGAGCAGTTCTTC.

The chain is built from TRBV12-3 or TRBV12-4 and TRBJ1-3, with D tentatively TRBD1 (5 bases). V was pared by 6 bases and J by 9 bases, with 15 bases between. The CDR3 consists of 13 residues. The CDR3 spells CASRLQGLGTIYF. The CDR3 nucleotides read TGTGCCAGCAGGTTGCAGGGTTTGGGCACCATATATTTT.

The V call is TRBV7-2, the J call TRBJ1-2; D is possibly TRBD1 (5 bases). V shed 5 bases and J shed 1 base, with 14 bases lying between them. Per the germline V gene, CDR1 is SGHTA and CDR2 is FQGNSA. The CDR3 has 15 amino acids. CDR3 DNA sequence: TGTGCCAGCAGCCCCCGGGGGGGGTTTAACTATGGCTACACCTTC. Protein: CASSPRGGFNYGYTF.

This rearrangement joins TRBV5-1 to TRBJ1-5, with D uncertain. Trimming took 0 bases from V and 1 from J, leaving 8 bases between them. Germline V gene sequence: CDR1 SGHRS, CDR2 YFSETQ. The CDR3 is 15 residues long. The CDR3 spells CASSLVSGSNQPQHF. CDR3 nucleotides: TGCGCCAGCAGCTTGGTTTCGGGGAGCAATCAGCCCCAGCATTTT.

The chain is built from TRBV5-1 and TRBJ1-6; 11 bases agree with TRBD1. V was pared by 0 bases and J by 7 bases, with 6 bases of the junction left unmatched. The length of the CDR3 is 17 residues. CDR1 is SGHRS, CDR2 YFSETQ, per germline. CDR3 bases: TGCGCCAGCAGCTTGGGGACAGGGGGCTCGGGCAATTCACCCCTCCACTTT. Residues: CASSLGTGGSGNSPLHF.

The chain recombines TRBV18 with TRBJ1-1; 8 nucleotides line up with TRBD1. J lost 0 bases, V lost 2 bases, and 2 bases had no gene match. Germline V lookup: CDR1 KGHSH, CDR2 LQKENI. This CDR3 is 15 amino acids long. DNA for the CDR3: TGTGCCAGCTCACCATTGGGACAGGTGAACACTGAAGCTTTCTTT. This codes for CASSPLGQVNTEAFF.

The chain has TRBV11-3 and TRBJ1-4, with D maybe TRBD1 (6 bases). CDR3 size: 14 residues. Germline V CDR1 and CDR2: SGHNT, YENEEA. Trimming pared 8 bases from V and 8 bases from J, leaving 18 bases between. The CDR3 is CASGSQGYREKLFF. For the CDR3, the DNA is TGTGCCAGCGGCTCCCAGGGGTATCGAGAAAAACTGTTTTTT.

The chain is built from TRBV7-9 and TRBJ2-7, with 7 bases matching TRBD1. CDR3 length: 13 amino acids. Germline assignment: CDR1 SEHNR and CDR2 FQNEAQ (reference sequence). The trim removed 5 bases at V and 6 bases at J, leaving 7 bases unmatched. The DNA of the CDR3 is TGTGCCAGCAGCCCCGGGACAGTAGCCGAGCAGTACTTC. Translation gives CASSPGTVAEQYF.

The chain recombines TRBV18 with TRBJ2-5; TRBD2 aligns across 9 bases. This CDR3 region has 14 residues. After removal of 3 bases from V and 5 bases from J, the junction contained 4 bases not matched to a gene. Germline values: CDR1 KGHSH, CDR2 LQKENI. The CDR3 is CASSPETSGETQYF. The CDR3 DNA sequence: TGTGCCAGCTCACCGGAGACTAGCGGCGAGACCCAGTACTTC. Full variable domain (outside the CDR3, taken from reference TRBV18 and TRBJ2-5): NAGVMQNPRHLVRRRGQEARLRCSPMKGHSHVYWYRQLPEEGLKFMVYLQKENIIDESGMPKERFSAEFPKEGPSILRIQQVVRGDSAAYFCASSPETSGETQYFGPGTRLLVL.

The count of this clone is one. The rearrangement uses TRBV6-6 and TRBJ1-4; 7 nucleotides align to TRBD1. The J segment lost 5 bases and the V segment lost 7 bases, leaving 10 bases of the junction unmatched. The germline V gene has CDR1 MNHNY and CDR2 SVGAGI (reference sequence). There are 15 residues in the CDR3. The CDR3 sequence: CASIHNRGNNEKLFF. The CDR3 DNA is TGTGCCAGCATCCACAACAGGGGAAACAATGAAAAACTGTTTTTT.

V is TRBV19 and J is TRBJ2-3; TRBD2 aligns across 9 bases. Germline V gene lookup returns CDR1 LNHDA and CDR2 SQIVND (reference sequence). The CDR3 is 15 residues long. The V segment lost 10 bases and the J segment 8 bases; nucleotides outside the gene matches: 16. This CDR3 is CATSQGSGGQTTQYF. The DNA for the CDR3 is TGTGCCACCTCGCAGGGTAGCGGGGGTCAGACTACGCAGTATTTT.